This entry lists 29 T cell receptor beta chains sequenced from one sample in a study of blood T cell repertoires in COVID-19. Assay used: immunoSEQ multiplex PCR; TCRdb lists only in-frame clones, some missing. The repertoire consists of fewer than 500,000 clones, with approximately 87% occurring once and the leading ten covering over 0.9%. The specimen sequenced was PBMCs or T cells enriched from blood (not recorded which). These receptors came from a woman younger than 45 with acute COVID-19.

The chain links TRBV2 to TRBJ2-7; a possible D gene is TRBD2 (6 bases). Trimming took 4 bases from V and 2 from J, leaving 18 bases between them. Germline V gene sequence: CDR1 SNHLY, CDR2 FYNNEI. The CDR3 totals 16 residues. The CDR3 DNA reads as TGTGCCAGCAGTGGAAGGCGGGACGTAATAGCCTACGAGCAGTACTTC. Protein product: CASSGRRDVIAYEQYF.

The chain couples TRBV18 to TRBJ2-7, with D possibly being TRBD1 (6 bases). The CDR3 is made up of 14 amino acids. Germline V CDR1 and CDR2: KGHSH, LQKENI. V lost 6 bases, J lost 0 bases, and 12 bases lay in between. The CDR3 bases are TGTGCCAGCTCCACGACAGGTAGCTCCTACGAGCAGTACTTC. It yields the protein CASSTTGSSYEQYF.

This CDR3 reads CASSPGEINYGYTF. For the CDR3, the DNA is TGCGCCAGCAGCCCGGGGGAAATTAACTATGGCTACACCTTC. This chain uses TRBV5-1 with TRBJ1-2; tentatively, D is TRBD1 (5 bases). Per the germline V gene, CDR1 is SGHRS and CDR2 is YFSETQ. Trimming left V 4 bases short and J 1 base short, with 11 bases between. The CDR3 runs to 14 residues.

J is TRBJ1-1 and V is TRBV30; tentative D call: TRBD1 (5 bases). The CDR3 loop spans 13 amino acids. Germline values: CDR1 GTSNPN, CDR2 SVGIG (reference sequence). With 5 bases removed from V and 1 base from J, the gap between germline ends came to 11 bases. The CDR3 DNA is TGTGCCTGGGTGACAGCCACGAACACTGAAGCTTTCTTT. Its translation: CAWVTATNTEAFF.

This chain connects TRBV25-1 to TRBJ1-1; D unclear. The CDR3 runs 12 residues. Trimming shortened V by 3 bases and J by 7 bases, and 9 bases separated the two germline ends. Germline-derived CDR1 and CDR2 are MGHDK and SYGVNS. CDR3: CASSDSESEAFF. The CDR3 region has the DNA TGTGCCAGCAGTGACAGCGAGAGTGAAGCTTTCTTT.

In its sample, this clone was seen once. This CDR3 is CASTPLRTGHNYGYTF. CDR3 coding DNA: TGCGCCAGCACCCCCCTCAGGACAGGACATAACTATGGCTACACCTTC. The chain employs TRBV10-2 and TRBJ1-2; 7 bases agree with TRBD1. The CDR3 runs to 16 residues. Germline V gene sequence: CDR1 WSHSY, CDR2 SAAADI. V shed 7 bases and J 1 base; nucleotides not matched to a gene: 12.

The chain uses TRBV7-8 and TRBJ2-1; TRBD2 is a possible D gene (6 bases). The ends were cut back, 11 bases at V and 2 bases at J, with 19 bases in the middle. CDR1 and CDR2 from the germline V gene are SGHVS and FQNEAQ. The CDR3 totals 15 residues. CDR3 sequence reads: CAGAYGGTTYNEQFF. The CDR3 DNA follows: TGTGCCGGAGCATACGGGGGAACCACCTACAATGAGCAGTTCTTC. Full variable domain (outside the CDR3, taken from reference TRBV7-8 and TRBJ2-1): GAGVSQSPRYKVAKRGQDVALRCDPISGHVSLFWYQQALGQGPEFLTYFQNEAQLDKSGLPSDRFFAERPEGSVSTLKIQRTQQEDSAVYLCAGAYGGTTYNEQFFGPGTRLTVL.

The chain links TRBV6-6 to TRBJ1-1; D ambiguous. The CDR3 runs to 13 residues. Trimming removed 6 bases from V and 0 bases from J, with 8 bases in between. Germline CDR1 is MNHNY and CDR2 is SVGAGI (reference sequence). CDR3 nucleotides: TGTGCCAGCAGCGGTCCGATGAACACTGAAGCTTTCTTT. As protein: CASSGPMNTEAFF.

This clone has a handful of counts. CDR3 residues: CASSLTPGQGSVDYEQYF. The DNA of the CDR3 is TGCGCCAGCAGTCTTACTCCAGGACAGGGGAGTGTGGACTACGAGCAGTACTTC. This chain joins TRBV4-1 and TRBJ2-7, with TRBD1 identical over 9 bases. CDR3 length: 18 residues. The J segment lost 3 bases and the V segment lost 6 bases, leaving 18 bases of the junction unmatched. The germline V gene encodes CDR1 MGHRA and CDR2 YSYEKL.

J is TRBJ1-3 and V is TRBV5-6; 7 bases match TRBD1. The CDR3 is made up of 17 amino acids. Germline CDR1 and CDR2: SGHDT and YYEEEE. Trimming cost V 1 base and J 0 bases; bases outside gene matches: 7. CDR3 region: CASSLRQWTGSGNTIYF. The CDR3 nucleotides are TGTGCCAGCAGCTTGCGGCAATGGACAGGCTCTGGAAACACCATATATTTT.

The chain recombines TRBV5-8 with TRBJ2-5; tentatively, D is TRBD1 (6 bases). Germline assignment: CDR1 SGHTS and CDR2 YDEGEE. This CDR3 contains 13 residues. The V end was cut by 4 bases, the J end by 4 bases, with 11 bases between. The CDR3 here is CASSTGILETQYF. CDR3 nucleotide sequence: TGTGCCAGCAGCACAGGGATCCTAGAGACCCAGTACTTC.

The chain joins TRBV5-6 to TRBJ1-2; 8 bases agree with TRBD1. This CDR3 has 16 residues. The germline CDR1 and CDR2 sequences are SGHDT and YYEEEE. V lost 0 bases and J lost 2; bases outside the gene matches: 6. The CDR3 coding sequence is TGTGCCAGCAGCTTGGAGAACCGGGACAGGAACTATGGCTACACCTTC. Protein: CASSLENRDRNYGYTF.

The chain couples TRBV19 to TRBJ2-7; D is possibly TRBD2 (5 bases). CDR3 length: 16 amino acids. Germline V gives CDR1 LNHDA, CDR2 SQIVND (reference sequence). Trimming shortened V by 6 bases and J by 0 bases, and 18 bases separated the two germline ends. Here the CDR3 reads CASSKAESSNSYEQYF. The DNA for the CDR3 is TGTGCCAGTAGCAAAGCGGAATCCTCAAACTCCTACGAGCAGTACTTC.

The chain couples TRBV19 to TRBJ1-2; no clear D gene. Germline CDR1 reads LNHDA; CDR2 reads SQIVND (reference sequence). Trimming pared 6 bases from V and 5 bases from J, leaving 13 bases between. The CDR3 length is 13 residues. The DNA for the CDR3 is TGTGCCAGTAGCCGCCGGGAACGGTATGGCTACACCTTC. Encoded protein: CASSRRERYGYTF.

The genes are TRBV3-1 (or the pseudogene TRBV3-2) and TRBJ2-5; D is perhaps TRBD1 (6 bases). Trimming left V 5 bases short and J 2 bases short, with 27 bases between. The germline gives CDR1 LGHDT, CDR2 YNNKEL (reference sequence). The CDR3 totals 19 residues. CDR3 DNA sequence: TGTGCCAGCAGCTCCGTAATCGCCCTCGGTTACGGACAGCAAGAGACCCAGTACTTC. Translating gives CASSSVIALGYGQQETQYF.

The gene calls are TRBV5-1 and TRBJ2-1; tentative D call: TRBD1 (6 bases). CDR3 length equals 15 residues. CDR1 and CDR2 from the germline V gene are SGHRS and YFSETQ. V gave up 7 bases and J gave up 5 bases, with 19 bases separating them. The CDR3 nucleotides read TGCGCCAGCCGGATTCCCCGGGACACGGACAATGAGCAGTTCTTC. Encoded protein: CASRIPRDTDNEQFF.

The chain joins TRBV27 to TRBJ1-2; 9 bases are shared with TRBD1. The CDR3 is made up of 15 amino acids. Germline V gene sequence: CDR1 MNHEY, CDR2 SMNVEV (reference sequence). V lost 5 bases and J lost 4; bases outside the gene matches: 8. The CDR3 is CASSPGQGLFYGYTF. The CDR3, as DNA: TGTGCCAGCAGTCCGGGACAGGGATTGTTCTATGGCTACACCTTC.

J is TRBJ1-1 and V is TRBV4-1; TRBD1 aligns across 9 bases. V shed 6 bases and J 1 base; nucleotides not matched to a gene: 9. The CDR3 has 16 residues. Germline V lookup: CDR1 MGHRA, CDR2 YSYEKL. CDR3 amino acids: CASSRGTGLSNTEAFF. The CDR3, as DNA: TGCGCCAGCAGTCGCGGGACAGGGTTATCGAACACTGAAGCTTTCTTT.

V gene TRBV5-1 combines with J gene TRBJ1-2, with a weak D call TRBD1 (6 bases). Per germline, CDR1 SGHRS and CDR2 YFSETQ. There are 12 residues in the CDR3. V was shortened by 7 bases and J by 2 bases, with 9 bases between the two germline ends. In DNA, the CDR3 is TGCGCCAGCCGACAGGACAACTATGGCTACACCTTC. It translates to CASRQDNYGYTF.

This clone was detected only a few times. The gene calls are TRBV7-3 and TRBJ1-6, with 7 bases that match TRBD1. Looked up from germline, CDR1 is SGHTA and CDR2 is FQGTGA. This CDR3 spans 15 amino acids. V lost 3 bases to trimming and J lost 5 bases; unmatched junction nucleotides: 4. This chain's CDR3 is CASSLRGLNNSPLHF. The CDR3 DNA sequence: TGTGCCAGCAGCTTGAGGGGGCTAAATAATTCACCCCTCCACTTT. Complete variable domain (other parts from reference TRBV7-3 and TRBJ1-6): GAGVSQTPSNKVTEKGKYVELRCDPISGHTALYWYRQSLGQGPEFLIYFQGTGAADDSGLPNDRFFAVRPEGSVSTLKIQRTERGDSAVYLCASSLRGLNNSPLHFGNGTRLTVT.

The chain has TRBV27 and TRBJ2-7; 7 nucleotides align to TRBD1. J gave up 2 bases and V 6 bases, and 7 bases lay outside the gene matches. The CDR3 runs 14 residues. Germline assignment: CDR1 MNHEY and CDR2 SMNVEV (reference sequence). This CDR3 is CASSSPDRAYEQYF. In DNA form, the CDR3 reads TGTGCCAGCAGCTCACCCGACAGGGCCTACGAGCAGTACTTC.

This clone was found a few times. Other nucleotide sequences from this sample produce the same CDR3. The gene calls are TRBV29-1 and TRBJ2-7; 8 nucleotides line up with TRBD1. J lost 2 bases, V lost 7 bases, and 4 bases had no gene match. The CDR3 covers 12 residues. The germline V gene has CDR1 SQVTM and CDR2 ANQGSEA. The CDR3 spells CSALTGAYEQYF. The DNA for the CDR3 is TGCAGCGCCCTGACAGGGGCCTACGAGCAGTACTTC.

V is TRBV10-3 and J is TRBJ1-2; D might be TRBD1 (5 bases). The V and J ends lost 10 bases and 4 bases respectively, with 16 bases between them. Germline V lookup: CDR1 ENHRY, CDR2 SYGVKD. The CDR3 consists of 13 residues. CDR3 amino acids: CATRPPQAYGYTF. CDR3 bases: TGTGCCACCCGGCCGCCACAGGCCTATGGCTACACCTTC.

The rearrangement links TRBV5-1 to TRBJ1-1, with TRBD1 matching over 8 bases. With V trimmed by 5 bases and J by 2 bases, 8 bases remained unmatched. The V gene's germline CDR1 is SGHRS and CDR2 YFSETQ. The CDR3 sequence is 15 residues long. This CDR3 is CASSLPGGENTEAFF. DNA for the CDR3: TGCGCCAGCAGTTTACCAGGGGGCGAAAACACTGAAGCTTTCTTT.

The chain couples TRBV30 to TRBJ1-2; D is ambiguous. Looked up from germline, CDR1 is GTSNPN and CDR2 is SVGIG (reference sequence). Between the trimmed V and J ends, which lost 5 bases and 4 bases, there was a span of 14 bases. CDR3 length: 13 residues. The CDR3 DNA reads as TGTGCCTGGTCGGGTGGGTCGGGCTATGGCTACACCTTC. This encodes CAWSGGSGYGYTF.

The V gene is TRBV7-2, the J gene TRBJ2-3; 7 bases line up with TRBD1. Germline-derived CDR1 and CDR2 are SGHTA and FQGNSA. The CDR3 totals 15 residues. V dropped 6 bases and J dropped 4; count of bases not matched to a gene: 10. The CDR3 region has the DNA TGTGCCAGCAGTCACTACAACAGGGGCTCAGATACGCAGTATTTT. It yields the protein CASSHYNRGSDTQYF.

The CDR3 DNA sequence: TGTGCCAGTAGTTGGGGGGGGGAGACAGATACGCAGTATTTT. This encodes CASSWGGETDTQYF. This rearrangement joins TRBV19 to TRBJ2-3, with 7 bases aligning to TRBD2. With V trimmed by 5 bases and J by 3 bases, 5 bases remained unmatched. The length of the CDR3 is 14 residues. CDR1 is LNHDA and CDR2 is SQIVND in the germline V gene (reference sequence).

J is TRBJ2-6 and V is TRBV14; D not certain. V gave up 2 bases and J gave up 1 base, with 3 bases separating them. This CDR3 is 14 amino acids long. Per germline, CDR1 SGHDN and CDR2 FVKESK. The CDR3 DNA sequence: TGTGCCAGCAGCCAACTTTCTGGGGCCAACGTCCTGACTTTC. Residues: CASSQLSGANVLTF.

This chain links TRBV9 with TRBJ2-5; 7 bases agree with TRBD2. J gave up 2 bases and V 3 bases, and 7 bases lay outside the gene matches. CDR3 length equals 15 residues. From germline, CDR1 is SGDLS and CDR2 YYNGEE. The CDR3 sequence: CASSDHPGLQETQYF. The CDR3 DNA reads TGTGCCAGCAGCGACCACCCGGGACTACAAGAGACCCAGTACTTC. The full variable domain, in which reference TRBV9 and TRBJ2-5 provide the parts outside the CDR3, is DSGVTQTPKHLITATGQRVTLRCSPRSGDLSVYWYQQSLDQGLQFLIQYYNGEERAKGNILERFSAQQFPDLHSELNLSSLELGDSALYFCASSDHPGLQETQYFGPGTRLLVL.